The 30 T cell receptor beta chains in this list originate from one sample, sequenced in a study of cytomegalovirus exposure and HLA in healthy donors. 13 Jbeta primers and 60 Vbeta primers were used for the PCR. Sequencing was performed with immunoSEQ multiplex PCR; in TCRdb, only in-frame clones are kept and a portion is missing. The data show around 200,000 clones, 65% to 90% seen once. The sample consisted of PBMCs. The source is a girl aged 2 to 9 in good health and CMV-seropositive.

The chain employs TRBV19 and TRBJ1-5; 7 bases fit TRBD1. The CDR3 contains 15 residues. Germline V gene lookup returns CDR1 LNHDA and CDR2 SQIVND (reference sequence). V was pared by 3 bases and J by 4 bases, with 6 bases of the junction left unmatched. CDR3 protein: CASSIGHRGNQPQHF. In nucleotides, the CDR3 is TGTGCCAGTAGTATCGGCCACAGGGGTAATCAGCCCCAGCATTTT.

The CDR3 DNA follows: TGTGCCACCAGCAGGAGTACTAGAACCCACGAGCAGTACTTC. Amino acid sequence: CATSRSTRTHEQYF. This rearrangement joins TRBV15 to TRBJ2-5, with D tentatively TRBD2 (5 bases). The DNA matches TRBJ2-7 better at its end, which makes the J call doubtful. The CDR3 sequence is 14 residues long. Germline-derived CDR1 and CDR2 are LNHNV and YYDKDF (reference sequence).

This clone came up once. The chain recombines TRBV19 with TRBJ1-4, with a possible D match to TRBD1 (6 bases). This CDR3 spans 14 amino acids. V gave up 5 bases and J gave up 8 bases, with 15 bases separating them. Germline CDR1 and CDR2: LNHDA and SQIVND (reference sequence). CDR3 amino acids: CASSVQGRREKLFF. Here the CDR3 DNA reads TGTGCCAGTAGTGTACAGGGTCGGCGCGAAAAACTGTTTTTT.

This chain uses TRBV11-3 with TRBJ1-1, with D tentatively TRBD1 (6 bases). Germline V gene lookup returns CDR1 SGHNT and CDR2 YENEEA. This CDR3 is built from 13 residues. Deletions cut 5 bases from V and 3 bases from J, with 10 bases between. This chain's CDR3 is CASSGYRDTEAFF. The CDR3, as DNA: TGTGCCAGCAGCGGCTACAGGGACACTGAAGCTTTCTTT.

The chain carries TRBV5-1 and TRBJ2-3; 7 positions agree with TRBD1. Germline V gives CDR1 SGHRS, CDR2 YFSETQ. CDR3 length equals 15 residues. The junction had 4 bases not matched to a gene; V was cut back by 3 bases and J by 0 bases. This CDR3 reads CASSSGTASTDTQYF. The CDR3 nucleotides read TGCGCCAGCAGCTCCGGGACAGCGAGCACAGATACGCAGTATTTT.

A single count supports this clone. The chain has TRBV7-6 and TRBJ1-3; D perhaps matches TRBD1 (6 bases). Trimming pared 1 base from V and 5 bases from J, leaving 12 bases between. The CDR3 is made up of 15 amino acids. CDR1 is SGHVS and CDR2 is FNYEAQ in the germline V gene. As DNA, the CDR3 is TGTGCCAGCAGCTTAGACAGGGTCGCCAGAAACACCATATATTTT. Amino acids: CASSLDRVARNTIYF.

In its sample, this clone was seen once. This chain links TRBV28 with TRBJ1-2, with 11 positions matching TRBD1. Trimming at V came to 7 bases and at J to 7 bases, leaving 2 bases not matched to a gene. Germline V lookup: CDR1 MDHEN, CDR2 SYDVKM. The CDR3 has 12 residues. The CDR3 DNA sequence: TGTGCCAGCACGGACAGGGGGCTTGGCTACACCTTC. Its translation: CASTDRGLGYTF.

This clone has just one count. CDR3: CASSLALGEQGGYTF. CDR3 nucleotides: TGTGCCAGCAGCTTGGCTCTAGGGGAACAGGGGGGCTACACCTTC. The gene calls are TRBV5-6 and TRBJ1-2; 7 bases line up with TRBD1. V shed 0 bases, J shed 8 bases, and the junction held 10 bases outside the gene matches. This CDR3 is 15 amino acids long. CDR1 and CDR2 from the germline V gene are SGHDT and YYEEEE.

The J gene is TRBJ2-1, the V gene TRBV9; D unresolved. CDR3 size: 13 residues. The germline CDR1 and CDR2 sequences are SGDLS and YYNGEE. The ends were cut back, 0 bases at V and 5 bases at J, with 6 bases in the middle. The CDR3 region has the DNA TGTGCCAGCAGCGTAGGGCAGAACAATGAGCAGTTCTTC. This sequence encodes CASSVGQNNEQFF.

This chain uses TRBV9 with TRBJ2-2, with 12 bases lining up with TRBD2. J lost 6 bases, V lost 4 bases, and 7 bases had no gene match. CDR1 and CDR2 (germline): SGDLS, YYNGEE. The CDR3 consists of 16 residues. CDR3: CASSTLTSGGPGELFF. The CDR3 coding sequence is TGTGCCAGCAGCACCCTTACTAGCGGGGGGCCCGGGGAGCTGTTTTTT.

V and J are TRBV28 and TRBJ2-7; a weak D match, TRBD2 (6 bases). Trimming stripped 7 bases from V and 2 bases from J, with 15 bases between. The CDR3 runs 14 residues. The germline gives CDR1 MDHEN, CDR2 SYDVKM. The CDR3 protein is CASNSGSLTYEQYF. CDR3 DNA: TGTGCCAGCAACAGCGGGTCCTTAACCTACGAGCAGTACTTC.

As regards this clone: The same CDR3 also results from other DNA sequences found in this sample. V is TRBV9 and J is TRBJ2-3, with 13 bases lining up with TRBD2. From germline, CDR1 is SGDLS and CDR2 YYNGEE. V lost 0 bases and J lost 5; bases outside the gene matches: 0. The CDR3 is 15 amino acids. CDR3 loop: CASSVGLAGGDTQYF. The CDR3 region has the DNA TGTGCCAGCAGCGTAGGACTAGCGGGAGGAGATACGCAGTATTTT.

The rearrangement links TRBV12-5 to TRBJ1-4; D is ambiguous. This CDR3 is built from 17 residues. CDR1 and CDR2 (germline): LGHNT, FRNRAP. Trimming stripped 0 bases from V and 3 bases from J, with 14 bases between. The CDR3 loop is CASGLVLNYPSNEKLFF. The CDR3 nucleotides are TGTGCTAGTGGTTTGGTACTCAACTATCCTTCTAATGAAAAACTGTTTTTT. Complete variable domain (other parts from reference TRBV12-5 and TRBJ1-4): DARVTQTPRHKVTEMGQEVTMRCQPILGHNTVFWYRQTMMQGLELLAYFRNRAPLDDSGMPKDRFSAEMPDATLATLKIQPSEPRDSAVYFCASGLVLNYPSNEKLFFGSGTQLSVL.

The CDR3 loop reads CASTTTSGRVQETQYF. The DNA for the CDR3 is TGTGCCAGCACCACGACTAGCGGGAGGGTTCAAGAGACCCAGTACTTC. V is TRBV5-4 and J is TRBJ2-5, with 14 nucleotides matching TRBD2. CDR3 length equals 16 residues. Germline V gene sequence: CDR1 SGHNT, CDR2 YYREEE (reference sequence). The V and J ends lost 6 bases and 2 bases, in that order; junction bases with no gene match: 6.

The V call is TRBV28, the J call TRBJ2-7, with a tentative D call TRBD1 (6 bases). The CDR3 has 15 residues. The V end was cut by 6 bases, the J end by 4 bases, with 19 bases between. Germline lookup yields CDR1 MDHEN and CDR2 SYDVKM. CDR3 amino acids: CASSPRWGPQYEQYF. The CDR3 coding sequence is TGTGCCAGCAGCCCACGCTGGGGGCCCCAATACGAGCAGTACTTC.

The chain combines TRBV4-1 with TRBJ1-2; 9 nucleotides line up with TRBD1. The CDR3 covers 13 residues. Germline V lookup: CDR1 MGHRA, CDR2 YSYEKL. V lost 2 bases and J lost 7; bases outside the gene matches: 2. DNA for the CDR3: TGCGCCAGCAGCCAAACAGGGGGCTCTGGCTACACCTTC. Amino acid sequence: CASSQTGGSGYTF.

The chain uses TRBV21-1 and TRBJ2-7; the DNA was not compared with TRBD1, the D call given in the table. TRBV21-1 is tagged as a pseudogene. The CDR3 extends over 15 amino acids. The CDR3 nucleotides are TGTGCCAGCAGCAAAGTTGGGGGACAGTCCTACGAGCAGTACTTC. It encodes CASSKVGGQSYEQYF.

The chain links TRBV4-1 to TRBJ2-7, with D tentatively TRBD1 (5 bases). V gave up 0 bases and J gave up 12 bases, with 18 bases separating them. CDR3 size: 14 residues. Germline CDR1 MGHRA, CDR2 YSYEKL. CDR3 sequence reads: CASSQEFDSLQWYF. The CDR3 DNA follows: TGCGCCAGCAGCCAAGAATTCGACAGCCTTCAATGGTACTTC.

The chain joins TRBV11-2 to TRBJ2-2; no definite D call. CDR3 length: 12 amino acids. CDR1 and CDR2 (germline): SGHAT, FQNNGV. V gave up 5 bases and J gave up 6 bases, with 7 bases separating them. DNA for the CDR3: TGTGCCAGCAGCCCCGGGTCCGGGGAGCTGTTTTTT. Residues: CASSPGSGELFF. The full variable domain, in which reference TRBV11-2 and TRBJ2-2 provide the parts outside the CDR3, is EAGVAQSPRYKIIEKRQSVAFWCNPISGHATLYWYQQILGQGPKLLIQFQNNGVVDDSQLPKDRFSAERLKGVDSTLKIQPAKLEDSAVYLCASSPGSGELFFGEGSRLTVL.

As DNA, the CDR3 is TGTGCCAGCAGCCGGGACAGGGTCACCGGGGAGCTGTTTTTT. Amino acid sequence: CASSRDRVTGELFF. The chain carries TRBV7-2 and TRBJ2-2; 9 nucleotides match TRBD1. CDR3 length: 14 residues. The germline gives CDR1 SGHTA, CDR2 FQGNSA. After removal of 5 bases from V and 4 bases from J, the junction contained 2 bases not matched to a gene.

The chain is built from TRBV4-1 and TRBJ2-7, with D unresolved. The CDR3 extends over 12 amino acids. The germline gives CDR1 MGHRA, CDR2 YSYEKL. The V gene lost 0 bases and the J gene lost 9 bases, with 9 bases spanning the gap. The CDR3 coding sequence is TGCGCCAGCAGCCAAGATGGAAGAGGGCAGTACTTC. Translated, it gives CASSQDGRGQYF.

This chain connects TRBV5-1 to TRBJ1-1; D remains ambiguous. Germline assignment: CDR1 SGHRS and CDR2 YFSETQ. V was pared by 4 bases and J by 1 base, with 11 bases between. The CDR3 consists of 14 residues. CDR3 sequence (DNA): TGCGCCAGCAGCCCTAGAAACAAGAACACTGAAGCTTTCTTT. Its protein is CASSPRNKNTEAFF.

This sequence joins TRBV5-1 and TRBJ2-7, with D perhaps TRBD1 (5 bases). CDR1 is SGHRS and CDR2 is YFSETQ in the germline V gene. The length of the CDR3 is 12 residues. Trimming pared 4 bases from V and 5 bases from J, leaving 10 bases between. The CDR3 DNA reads TGCGCCAGCAGCCTCAGGGAAAACGAGCAGTACTTC. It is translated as CASSLRENEQYF.

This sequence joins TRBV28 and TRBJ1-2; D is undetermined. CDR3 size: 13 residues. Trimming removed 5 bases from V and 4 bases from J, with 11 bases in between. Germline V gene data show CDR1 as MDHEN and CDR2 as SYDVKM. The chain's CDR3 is CASSPPTGYGYTF. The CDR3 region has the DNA TGTGCCAGCAGTCCCCCGACGGGCTATGGCTACACCTTC.

CDR3 nucleotide sequence: TGCGCCAGCAGTACAGGGCTCAACACTGAAGCTTTCTTT. Its protein is CASSTGLNTEAFF. V gene TRBV10-1 combines with J gene TRBJ1-1; possible D gene TRBD1, 6 bases. CDR3 length equals 13 residues. Between the trimmed V and J ends, which lost 5 bases and 2 bases, there was a span of 9 bases. Germline V gene data show CDR1 as WNHNN and CDR2 as SYGVQD (reference sequence).

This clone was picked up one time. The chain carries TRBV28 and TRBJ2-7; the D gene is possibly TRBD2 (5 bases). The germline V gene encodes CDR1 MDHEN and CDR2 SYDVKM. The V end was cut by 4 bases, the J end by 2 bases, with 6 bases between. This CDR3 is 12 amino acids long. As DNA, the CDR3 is TGTGCCAGCAGTTCCGGGGCCTACGAGCAGTACTTC. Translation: CASSSGAYEQYF.

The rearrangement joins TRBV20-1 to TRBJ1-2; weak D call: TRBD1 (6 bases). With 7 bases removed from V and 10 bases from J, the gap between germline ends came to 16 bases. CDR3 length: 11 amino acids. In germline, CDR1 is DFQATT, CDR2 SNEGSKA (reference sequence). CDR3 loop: CSGGAGRVYTF. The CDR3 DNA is TGCAGTGGGGGGGCAGGGAGGGTCTACACCTTC.

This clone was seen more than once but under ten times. The CDR3 DNA reads TGCGCCAGCAGCTTGGCCCAGGGGGAAGATACGCAGTATTTT. Amino acids: CASSLAQGEDTQYF. The rearrangement joins TRBV5-1 to TRBJ2-3, with TRBD1 identical over 7 bases. The germline V gene encodes CDR1 SGHRS and CDR2 YFSETQ. After removal of 0 bases from V and 5 bases from J, the junction contained 3 bases not matched to a gene. There are 14 residues in the CDR3.

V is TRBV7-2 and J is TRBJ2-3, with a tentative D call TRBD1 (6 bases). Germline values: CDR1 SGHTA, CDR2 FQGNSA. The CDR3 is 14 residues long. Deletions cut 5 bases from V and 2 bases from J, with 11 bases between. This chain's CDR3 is CASSPRDTTDTQYF. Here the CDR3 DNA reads TGTGCCAGCAGCCCCAGGGACACCACAGATACGCAGTATTTT.

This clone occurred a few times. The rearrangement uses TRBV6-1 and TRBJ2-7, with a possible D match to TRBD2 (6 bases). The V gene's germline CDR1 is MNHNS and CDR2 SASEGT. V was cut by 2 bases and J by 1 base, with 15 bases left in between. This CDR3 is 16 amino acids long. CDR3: CASSEFGGIVSYEQYF. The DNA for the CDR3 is TGTGCCAGCAGTGAATTTGGGGGGATCGTATCCTACGAGCAGTACTTC.